This T cell receptor beta chain was sequenced in a study of blood T cell repertoires in COVID-19 (dated by TCRdb to about 2020). At the level of the whole study: The collaborator samples originated in the United States, Italy and Spain and spanned the acute and convalescent phases of COVID-19. The repertoires were released in a freely available public database intended as a resource for research on the immune response to SARS-CoV-2. The prospective study material was composed of cDNA or gDNA derived from T cells, B-cell-depleted T cells, or PBMCs. Sample metadata almost always included a de-identified subject ID, COVID-19 status, age in years and sex. Where available, HLA class I and class II types were obtained from metadata supplied by the sample provider rather than from assay-based typing. The dataset comprised deeply sampled blood TCRbeta repertoires from subjects exposed to, actively infected with, or recovered from COVID-19. The samples were drawn from two sources: the first 160 participants of the ongoing ImmuneRACE study, and 1,254 subjects contributed by 6 global collaborators. The paper's findings and limits, for the study overall: Clinical and demographic metadata were provided uncurated, with the amount varying by source and participant.

This clone was counted only a few times. The antigen it binds to is not known. No qualities accompany the bases; no much larger clone lies one base away. The immunoSEQ Assay, a bias-controlled multiplex PCR, was used to amplify TCRbeta CDR3 regions from genomic DNA. As for the original processing: The number of nucleated cells in each sample was estimated by amplification of reference gene primers within the assay. To quantify the absolute abundance of each unique TCRbeta CDR3 rearrangement, sequence reads were collapsed and filtered. Productive Simpson clonality was computed per sample as the square root of Simpson's diversity index over productive rearrangements. TCRdb took over this immuneACCESS table, retaining in-frame rearrangements with V and J assigned. Such tables are incomplete; in checked studies, under half of the missing clones stem from an unresolved V gene, and the remainder is unexplained. That table supplies the V and J calls and clone size; D and trimming were determined from the DNA. Present in this sample are about 200,000 clones, roughly 83% of which were seen just once. Roughly 5.6% of the sample goes to the ten largest clones.

Looking up the germline V gene yields CDR1 SNHLY and CDR2 FYNNEI. The CDR3 goes from the cysteine to the phenylalanine over 13 residues. Only CDR3 DNA is held: 39 bases, read in frame from base 1. Unmatched junction bases come to 7, with V trimmed by 4 bases and J by 9 bases. One collaborating source in Seattle enrolled patients during active infection and followed them longitudinally through the course of disease. The collaborating institutions used their own protocols to collect whole blood in K2EDTA tubes. For TCRbeta analysis, collaborators shipped samples in one of three forms: frozen whole blood, isolated PBMCs, or DNA extracted from either of those sample types.

Sequenced input: peripheral blood. This TCR was sampled from a woman in her thirties or forties with COVID-19, enrolled during active disease. This chain joins TRBV2 to TRBJ2-7; TRBD2 aligns with 9 central bases. The DNA sequence reads TGTGCCAGCAGTGGATCTGGTAGCGGGGGGCAGTACTTC. It translates to CASSGSGSGGQYF.